The 32 T cell receptor beta chains below were found in one sample sequenced in a study of blood T cell repertoires in COVID-19. TCRdb keeps only in-frame clones here, not all; method: immunoSEQ multiplex PCR. The data show about 150,000 clones, about 90% seen once. Source material: peripheral blood. The receptors come from a man aged 50 to 60 with acute or convalescent COVID-19.

The rearrangement joins TRBV19 to TRBJ1-6; D not certain. Trimming shortened V by 3 bases and J by 10 bases, and 13 bases separated the two germline ends. This CDR3 region has 14 residues. From germline, CDR1 is LNHDA and CDR2 SQIVND (reference sequence). This chain's CDR3 is CASSIEGRRSPLHF. The CDR3 DNA follows: TGTGCCAGTAGTATTGAGGGCCGAAGGTCACCCCTCCACTTT.

The chain combines TRBV27 with TRBJ2-2; 7 bases are shared with TRBD1. Germline CDR1 reads MNHEY; CDR2 reads SMNVEV (reference sequence). With 8 bases clipped from V and 0 bases from J, the junction kept 6 bases outside the gene matches. The CDR3 covers 15 residues. CDR3 bases: TGTGCCAGCTCTGGACAGGACGCGAACACCGGGGAGCTGTTTTTT. Protein: CASSGQDANTGELFF.

The gene calls are TRBV5-1 and TRBJ1-1; TRBD1 might be the D (6 bases). The CDR3 totals 15 residues. Germline loops: CDR1 SGHRS, CDR2 YFSETQ. Trimming shortened V by 0 bases and J by 3 bases, and 12 bases separated the two germline ends. The CDR3 here is CASSLGTGLDTEAFF. In DNA form, the CDR3 reads TGCGCCAGCAGCTTGGGAACAGGGCTGGACACTGAAGCTTTCTTT.

The CDR3 nucleotides are TGTGCCAGCAGTCACCCTTCGACAGCCTCTGGAAACACCATATATTTT. Translation gives CASSHPSTASGNTIYF. This chain joins TRBV6-6 and TRBJ1-3; possibly TRBD1 for D (5 bases). The CDR3 totals 16 residues. V was pared by 5 bases and J by 0 bases, with 14 bases between. CDR1 MNHNY and CDR2 SVGAGI come from the germline V gene (reference sequence).

This rearrangement joins TRBV7-3 to TRBJ2-2; weak D call: TRBD2 (9 bases). Germline CDR1 SGHTA, CDR2 FQGTGA. Trimming took off 5 bases at V and 6 bases at J, with 19 bases between the two ends. This CDR3 contains 16 residues. The CDR3 loop is CASSPQGAGGPGELFF. The CDR3 region has the DNA TGTGCCAGCAGCCCCCAGGGGGCGGGAGGGCCCGGGGAGCTGTTTTTT.

V gene TRBV9 combines with J gene TRBJ1-6; 7 bases agree with TRBD1. The germline V gene has CDR1 SGDLS and CDR2 YYNGEE. The CDR3 sequence is 15 residues long. V gave up 2 bases and J gave up 7 bases; unmatched junction bases: 6. CDR3 coding DNA: TGTGCCAGCAGCGTCCTCGGGGACAGAAATTCACCCCTCCACTTT. This translates into CASSVLGDRNSPLHF.

The chain has TRBV29-1 and TRBJ1-2, with TRBD1 matching over 9 bases. J gave up 0 bases and V 6 bases, and 5 bases lay outside the gene matches. Looked up from germline, CDR1 is SQVTM and CDR2 is ANQGSEA. The CDR3 totals 14 residues. The CDR3 spells CSVGRTGANYGYTF. CDR3 DNA: TGCAGCGTCGGGCGGACAGGGGCTAACTATGGCTACACCTTC. The full variable domain, its missing parts supplied by reference TRBV29-1 and TRBJ1-2, is SAVISQKPSRDICQRGTSLTIQCQVDSQVTMMFWYRQQPGQSLTLIATANQGSEATYESGFVIDKFPISRPNLTFSTLTVSNMSPEDSSIYLCSVGRTGANYGYTFGSGTRLTVV.

The J gene is TRBJ2-5, the V gene TRBV24-1; a possible D gene is TRBD1 (5 bases). Germline lookup yields CDR1 KGHDR and CDR2 SFDVKD. This CDR3 has 15 residues. V was cut by 5 bases and J by 0 bases, with 12 bases left in between. The CDR3 region has the DNA TGTGCCACCAGTGTTTTTAACAGGTACCAAGAGACCCAGTACTTC. Residues: CATSVFNRYQETQYF.

This clone turned up a few times. The chain couples TRBV7-8 to TRBJ1-6; D call uncertain. The CDR3 extends over 16 amino acids. Trimming stripped 6 bases from V and 7 bases from J, with 19 bases between. Per germline, CDR1 SGHVS and CDR2 FQNEAQ. The CDR3 is CASRTSDWLTNSPLHF. Written as DNA, the CDR3 is TGTGCCAGCAGAACTTCGGACTGGCTGACGAATTCACCCCTCCACTTT.

This clone was observed a single time. This chain links TRBV6-5 with TRBJ2-7, with a tentative D call TRBD1 (6 bases). Trimming took off 5 bases at V and 9 bases at J, with 17 bases between the two ends. Germline V gene lookup returns CDR1 MNHEY and CDR2 SVGAGI. The length of the CDR3 is 13 residues. The CDR3 reads CASSRRGTDGQYV. DNA for the CDR3: TGTGCCAGCAGTCGCAGGGGTACTGACGGGCAGTACGTC.

This rearrangement joins TRBV30 to TRBJ1-4, with D hard to call. Per the germline V gene, CDR1 is GTSNPN and CDR2 is SVGIG (reference sequence). This CDR3 spans 12 amino acids. With 2 bases removed from V and 8 bases from J, the gap between germline ends came to 9 bases. CDR3 amino acids: CAWSSGGEKLFF. The CDR3 coding sequence is TGTGCCTGGAGTTCGGGAGGGGAAAAACTGTTTTTT.

The CDR3 DNA follows: TGTGCCAGCAGCTTAAGAGGGGGCCTGTTAGAGACCCAGTACTTC. Encoded protein: CASSLRGGLLETQYF. This chain joins TRBV7-3 and TRBJ2-5; 7 positions match TRBD1. Germline values: CDR1 SGHTA, CDR2 FQGTGA. This CDR3 has 15 amino acids. Unmatched junction bases numbered 6, after V lost 1 base and J lost 4 bases.

This CDR3 reads CASSPPPGGSGGHNEQFF. The DNA for the CDR3 is TGTGCCAGCAGCCCCCCCCCTGGTGGTAGCGGGGGCCACAATGAGCAGTTCTTC. The chain recombines TRBV9 with TRBJ2-1; TRBD2 matches 9 bases. This CDR3 region has 18 residues. Germline V gene sequence: CDR1 SGDLS, CDR2 YYNGEE. The V segment lost 4 bases and the J segment 5 bases; nucleotides outside the gene matches: 16.

This clone was found once. The chain uses TRBV28 and TRBJ2-5; 13 bases agree with TRBD2. Germline V CDR1 and CDR2: MDHEN, SYDVKM. The CDR3 length is 17 residues. V lost 5 bases and J lost 0; bases outside the gene matches: 6. The CDR3 sequence is CASSPWTSGRYQETQYF. The CDR3 nucleotides are TGTGCCAGCAGTCCCTGGACTAGCGGGAGATACCAAGAGACCCAGTACTTC.

The chain employs TRBV21-1 and TRBJ2-7; the listed D gene, TRBD1, was not tested against the DNA. TRBV21-1 is labeled a pseudogene. This CDR3 has 18 residues. DNA for the CDR3: TGTGCCAGCAGCCGCCGTCCCGGGACAGGGGAAGCATCGAAGGAGCAGTACGTC. It yields the protein CASSRRPGTGEASKEQYV.

This clone was recorded only once. The rearrangement uses TRBV28 and TRBJ1-5; D unclear. The V and J ends lost 6 bases and 1 base respectively, with 10 bases between them. CDR1 and CDR2 from the germline V gene are MDHEN and SYDVKM. This CDR3 region has 14 residues. The CDR3 bases are TGTGCCAGCAGAAGGGAGTTAAGCAATCAGCCCCAGCATTTT. Translation gives CASRRELSNQPQHF.

CDR3 residues: CASSQVAGGRGNEQFF. The CDR3 nucleotides read TGTGCCAGCAGCCAAGTCGCGGGGGGGCGGGGCAATGAGCAGTTCTTC. The chain has TRBV4-2 and TRBJ2-1, with TRBD2 matching 9 bases. The V gene end was trimmed by 1 base and the J gene end by 6 bases; junction bases not matched to a gene: 7. The CDR3 is 16 amino acids. In germline, CDR1 is LGHNA, CDR2 YNFKEQ.

This clone was detected only once. The gene calls are TRBV10-3 and TRBJ2-3; D may be TRBD1 (6 bases). V gave up 5 bases and J gave up 5 bases, with 14 bases separating them. Germline V gives CDR1 ENHRY, CDR2 SYGVKD. The CDR3 contains 14 residues. The CDR3 here is CAISLGQEEDTQYF. In nucleotides, the CDR3 is TGTGCCATCAGTTTGGGACAAGAGGAAGATACGCAGTATTTT.

The chain has TRBV12-3 or TRBV12-4 and TRBJ1-2; D is uncertain. CDR3 length: 13 residues. V was shortened by 0 bases and J by 4 bases, with 6 bases between the two germline ends. The DNA of the CDR3 is TGTGCCAGCAGTTTAGCCGGAGGCTATGGCTACACCTTC. Translating gives CASSLAGGYGYTF.

This chain connects TRBV4-1 to TRBJ2-1; 7 nucleotides line up with TRBD2. The CDR3 runs 16 residues. After removal of 2 bases from V and 4 bases from J, the junction contained 8 bases not matched to a gene. Germline loops: CDR1 MGHRA, CDR2 YSYEKL. In nucleotides, the CDR3 is TGCGCCAGCAGCCAACGGGCTAGCGGATCATACAATGAGCAGTTCTTC. Protein: CASSQRASGSYNEQFF.

The CDR3 sequence: CAAGGSGNTIYF. DNA for the CDR3: TGTGCCGCCGGGGGGTCTGGAAACACCATATATTTT. V usage is TRBV7-9 and J usage is TRBJ1-3; possibly TRBD1 for D (5 bases). The germline V gene encodes CDR1 SEHNR and CDR2 FQNEAQ (reference sequence). There are 12 residues in the CDR3. V was cut by 11 bases and J by 1 base, with 9 bases left in between.

The V gene is TRBV7-3, the J gene TRBJ2-2; 9 bases agree with TRBD1. This CDR3 spans 16 amino acids. The germline V gene encodes CDR1 SGHTA and CDR2 FQGTGA. V trimming: 2 bases; J trimming: 5 bases; junction bases outside the gene matches: 6. CDR3 in DNA: TGTGCCAGCAGCTTACTACAGGGGGCGCAAACCGGGGAGCTGTTTTTT. It encodes CASSLLQGAQTGELFF.

The CDR3 coding sequence is TGTGCCAGCAGCCCACAAGAGACCCAGTACTTC. Protein product: CASSPQETQYF. The chain employs TRBV7-9 and TRBJ2-5; D is ambiguous. The germline V and J ends were trimmed by 5 bases and 2 bases, with 3 bases remaining between them. Germline CDR1 and CDR2: SEHNR and FQNEAQ (reference sequence). The CDR3 spans 11 residues.

V gene TRBV18 combines with J gene TRBJ1-1; the D gene is possibly TRBD1 (6 bases). CDR1 KGHSH and CDR2 LQKENI come from the germline V gene. Trimming left V 8 bases short and J 6 bases short, with 16 bases between. The CDR3 runs 13 residues. The CDR3 loop is CASLQGNLAEAFF. CDR3 in DNA: TGTGCCAGCCTACAGGGTAATCTGGCTGAAGCTTTCTTT.

V gene TRBV20-1 combines with J gene TRBJ2-7, with TRBD2 matching over 9 bases. Trimming took 3 bases from V and 0 from J; bases not matched to a gene: 9. Looked up from germline, CDR1 is DFQATT and CDR2 is SNEGSKA (reference sequence). The CDR3 totals 16 residues. The CDR3 DNA reads TGCAGTGCTAGTGGGGCTAGCGGGGCCGTCTCCTACGAGCAGTACGTC. Protein product: CSASGASGAVSYEQYV.

V usage is TRBV21-1 and J usage is TRBJ2-2; the table's D call, TRBD2, has no DNA check behind it. TRBV21-1 is given as a pseudogene. CDR3 length equals 16 residues. Written as DNA, the CDR3 is TGTGCCAGCAGCAACGGCGGGGACCGTTCCACCGGGGAGCTGTTTTTT. Its protein product is CASSNGGDRSTGELFF.

The J gene is TRBJ1-1, the V gene TRBV18, with a tentative D call TRBD1 (5 bases). V lost 2 bases to trimming and J lost 6 bases, with 10 bases between them. Per germline, CDR1 KGHSH and CDR2 LQKENI. The CDR3 length is 13 residues. CDR3 DNA: TGTGCCAGCTCACCAAGCACAGGATCTGAAGCTTTCTTT. It specifies CASSPSTGSEAFF.

In regard to this clone: At one boundary the junction diverges from the germline segment, which might be a read error. This chain uses TRBV6-1 with TRBJ1-1; tentative D call: TRBD1 (5 bases). Germline V gene sequence: CDR1 MNHNS, CDR2 SASEGT. The CDR3 consists of 15 residues. The CDR3 bases are TGTGCCAGCAGTAAAGCCGGGACTATGAACACTGAAGCTTTCTTT. It specifies CASSKAGTMNTEAFF.

The chain combines TRBV9 with TRBJ1-2, with TRBD1 identical over 8 bases. The CDR3 has 14 amino acids. Germline assignment: CDR1 SGDLS and CDR2 YYNGEE. J gave up 3 bases and V 1 base, and 2 bases lay outside the gene matches. The CDR3 DNA follows: TGTGCCAGCAGCGTATCGACAGGGGACTATGGCTACACCTTC. Its protein product is CASSVSTGDYGYTF.

The chain carries TRBV7-3 and TRBJ1-2; 8 bases align to TRBD1. Germline lookup yields CDR1 SGHTA and CDR2 FQGTGA. The CDR3 totals 14 residues. The junction had 5 bases not matched to a gene; V was cut back by 2 bases and J by 6 bases. The CDR3 here is CASSLVRGHDGYTF. CDR3 DNA: TGTGCCAGCAGCTTAGTCAGGGGGCACGATGGCTACACCTTC.

This chain joins TRBV30 and TRBJ2-1, with 11 nucleotides matching TRBD2. Trimming took 8 bases from V and 8 from J; bases not matched to a gene: 8. The CDR3 has 13 amino acids. CDR1 and CDR2 (germline): GTSNPN, SVGIG (reference sequence). The CDR3 region is CAASSGRRYEQFF. The CDR3 nucleotides read TGTGCCGCCTCTAGCGGGAGGAGGTATGAGCAGTTCTTC.

The rearrangement uses TRBV3-1 (or the pseudogene TRBV3-2) and TRBJ1-5; possibly TRBD1 for D (6 bases). The length of the CDR3 is 14 residues. CDR1 and CDR2 (germline): LGHDT, YNNKEL (reference sequence). V dropped 4 bases and J dropped 3 bases, with 10 bases sitting between them. The CDR3 coding sequence is TGTGCCAGCAGCCGAGGGGACACCAATCAGCCCCAGCATTTT. It is translated as CASSRGDTNQPQHF.